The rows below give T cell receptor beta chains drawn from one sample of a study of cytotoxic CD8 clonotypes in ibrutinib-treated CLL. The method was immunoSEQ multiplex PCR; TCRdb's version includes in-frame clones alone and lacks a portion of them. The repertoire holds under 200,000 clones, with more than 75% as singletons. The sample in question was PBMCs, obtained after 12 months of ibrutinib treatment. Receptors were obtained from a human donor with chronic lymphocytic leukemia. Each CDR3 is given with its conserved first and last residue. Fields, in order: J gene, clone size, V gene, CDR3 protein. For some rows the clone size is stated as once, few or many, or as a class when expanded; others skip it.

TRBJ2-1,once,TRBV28,CASSGSTHEQFF
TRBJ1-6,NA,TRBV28,CASSDGGTGNNSPLHF
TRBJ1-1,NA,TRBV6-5,CASSSRQYTEAFF
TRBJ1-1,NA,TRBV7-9,CASSPFGQANTEAFF
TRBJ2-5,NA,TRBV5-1,CASSLEGLAGAKTQYF
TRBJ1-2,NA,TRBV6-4,CASSPGQGHYGYTF
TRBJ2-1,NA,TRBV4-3,CASSQSRRSGGAYNEQFF
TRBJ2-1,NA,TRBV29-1,CSVEGASGRAYNEQFF
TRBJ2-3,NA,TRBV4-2,CASSTMAGFSTDTQYF
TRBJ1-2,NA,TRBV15,CATSSTGVSERYYGYTF
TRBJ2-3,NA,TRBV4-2,CASSQGKGTQYF
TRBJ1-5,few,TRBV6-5,CASRSGRRQPQHF
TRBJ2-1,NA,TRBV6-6,CASSPTAGGAHGEQFF
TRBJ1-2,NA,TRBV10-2,CASRSTGGNIGYTF
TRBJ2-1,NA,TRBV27,CASGITAINTNEQFF
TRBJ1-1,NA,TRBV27,CASSFGGATTEAFF
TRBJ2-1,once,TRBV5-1,CASSLGLAGAREQFF
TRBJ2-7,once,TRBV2,CASSYGTAGYEQYF
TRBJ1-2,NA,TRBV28,CASSITGREGYGYTF
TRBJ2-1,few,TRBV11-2,CASSLGGDRGQFF
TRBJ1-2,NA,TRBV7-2,CASGGTYGYTF
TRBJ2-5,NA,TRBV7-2,CASSLASGTGGETQYF